The 30 T cell receptor beta chains listed next were all sequenced from one sample in a study of blood T cell repertoires in COVID-19. The assay was immunoSEQ multiplex PCR, and TCRdb's table has in-frame clones only and misses some. The sample has 300,000 to 350,000 clones, approximately 91% seen once. Sequences were obtained from peripheral blood. All receptors come from a woman between 65 and 79 years old with COVID-19, enrolled during active disease.

The chain uses TRBV6-5 and TRBJ1-5; TRBD1 is a possible D gene (6 bases). CDR1 and CDR2 (germline): MNHEY, SVGAGI. The length of the CDR3 is 15 residues. Trimming removed 0 bases from V and 3 bases from J, with 9 bases in between. The CDR3 DNA reads TGTGCCAGCAGTTACTCGCGGGGGCTCAATCAGCCCCAGCATTTT. Protein: CASSYSRGLNQPQHF.

V gene TRBV6-6 combines with J gene TRBJ1-2; no firm D call. Between the trimmed V and J ends, which lost 6 bases and 4 bases, there was a span of 12 bases. CDR1 and CDR2 (germline): MNHNY, SVGAGI (reference sequence). The CDR3 is 13 amino acids. The CDR3 DNA reads TGTGCCAGCAGCTTCGGAGACCTCTATGGCTACACCTTC. Protein product: CASSFGDLYGYTF.

The V gene is TRBV9, the J gene TRBJ2-1; D is unclear. V was pared by 0 bases and J by 6 bases, with 13 bases between. The length of the CDR3 is 15 residues. CDR1 SGDLS and CDR2 YYNGEE come from the germline V gene. CDR3 sequence: CASSVVASAPNEQFF. CDR3 in DNA: TGTGCCAGCAGCGTAGTAGCCAGCGCTCCCAATGAGCAGTTCTTC.

The count of this clone is one. The V and J genes are TRBV30 and TRBJ1-3, with 10 bases aligning to TRBD1. Germline V gene lookup returns CDR1 GTSNPN and CDR2 SVGIG (reference sequence). V dropped 2 bases and J dropped 2; count of bases not matched to a gene: 6. This CDR3 is 16 amino acids long. The CDR3 DNA follows: TGTGCCTGGAGTTGGGGAGGACAGGGGGCTGGAAACACCATATATTTT. Translation gives CAWSWGGQGAGNTIYF.

This rearrangement joins TRBV10-3 to TRBJ2-1; D may be TRBD2 (6 bases). Trimming stripped 3 bases from V and 5 bases from J, with 14 bases between. This CDR3 comprises 15 residues. Germline CDR1 is ENHRY and CDR2 is SYGVKD. In DNA, the CDR3 is TGTGCCATCAGTGATAATAGCGGTCTGGACAATGAGCAGTTCTTC. Amino acids: CAISDNSGLDNEQFF.

Only one count was recorded for this clone. The chain carries TRBV5-6 and TRBJ1-1; no reliable D call. The germline V gene has CDR1 SGHDT and CDR2 YYEEEE. The CDR3 is 16 amino acids. V shed 2 bases and J shed 0 bases, with 14 bases lying between them. The CDR3: CASSFVPAGMNTEAFF. DNA for the CDR3: TGTGCCAGCAGCTTTGTACCTGCGGGGATGAACACTGAAGCTTTCTTT.

This chain links TRBV5-1 with TRBJ2-2; 11 bases map to TRBD2. Unmatched junction bases numbered 3, after V lost 4 bases and J lost 4 bases. The V gene's germline CDR1 is SGHRS and CDR2 YFSETQ. The CDR3 has 15 amino acids. In DNA form, the CDR3 reads TGCGCCAGCAGCATTAGCGGGGGGGCCACCGGGGAGCTGTTTTTT. Its protein product is CASSISGGATGELFF.

The J gene is TRBJ1-2, the V gene TRBV6-5; possible D gene TRBD1, 6 bases. This CDR3 comprises 13 residues. Germline loops: CDR1 MNHEY, CDR2 SVGAGI. Trimming stripped 6 bases from V and 2 bases from J, with 10 bases between. Written as DNA, the CDR3 is TGTGCCAGCAGCCTTGGACAGAACTATGGCTACACCTTC. Protein: CASSLGQNYGYTF.

V is TRBV7-9 and J is TRBJ2-1, with D perhaps TRBD1 (5 bases). This CDR3 has 12 amino acids. CDR1 SEHNR and CDR2 FQNEAQ come from the germline V gene (reference sequence). The ends were cut back, 5 bases at V and 9 bases at J, with 11 bases in the middle. In DNA, the CDR3 is TGTGCCAGCAGCCCCATGGGGCGTGAGCAGTTCTTC. Protein product: CASSPMGREQFF.

The rearrangement uses TRBV12-5 and TRBJ1-1; the D gene is possibly TRBD1 (5 bases). The CDR3 is made up of 13 amino acids. V was shortened by 2 bases and J by 7 bases, with 11 bases between the two germline ends. From germline, CDR1 is LGHNT and CDR2 FRNRAP. The CDR3, as DNA: TGTGCTAGTGGTTTGCCTCCGGGACTTGAAGCTTTCTTT. It translates to CASGLPPGLEAFF.

The chain joins TRBV19 to TRBJ1-2, with D perhaps matching TRBD1 (5 bases). Trimming left V 5 bases short and J 8 bases short, with 21 bases between. The germline gives CDR1 LNHDA, CDR2 SQIVND (reference sequence). CDR3 size: 15 residues. The DNA of the CDR3 is TGTGCCAGTAGTTTTTCCTTCCGGGACGCGGGAGGCTACACCTTC. Translated, it gives CASSFSFRDAGGYTF.

The CDR3 sequence: CASNQGQSRMNTEAFF. The DNA of the CDR3 is TGCGCCAGCAACCAGGGACAGTCCCGGATGAACACTGAAGCTTTCTTT. This sequence joins TRBV5-1 and TRBJ1-1; 7 bases fit TRBD1. CDR1 and CDR2 from the germline V gene are SGHRS and YFSETQ. J gave up 0 bases and V 6 bases, and 11 bases lay outside the gene matches. This CDR3 has 16 residues.

CDR3 in DNA: TGCGCCAGCAGCCAAGATAGTAACAATCCCAGGAATGAGCAGTTCTTC. Amino acids: CASSQDSNNPRNEQFF. The chain links TRBV4-3 to TRBJ2-1, with D unresolved. Germline values: CDR1 LGHNA, CDR2 YSLEER. Deletions cut 0 bases from V and 7 bases from J, with 16 bases between. The length of the CDR3 is 16 residues.

This clone was seen more than once but under ten times. CDR3 DNA: TGCGCCAGCAGCTTCTCCCCGTCAGATACGCAGTATTTT. It codes for CASSFSPSDTQYF. The gene calls are TRBV5-1 and TRBJ2-3; D is uncertain. CDR1 and CDR2 from the germline V gene are SGHRS and YFSETQ. Deletions cut 2 bases from V and 4 bases from J, with 8 bases between. The CDR3 has 13 residues.

The chain couples TRBV30 to TRBJ2-3; TRBD2 agrees at 8 bases. CDR3 length: 15 amino acids. Germline V gene lookup returns CDR1 GTSNPN and CDR2 SVGIG (reference sequence). The V gene end was trimmed by 0 bases and the J gene end by 3 bases; junction bases not matched to a gene: 5. The chain's CDR3 is CAWSVAAGETDTQYF. CDR3 nucleotide sequence: TGTGCCTGGAGTGTTGCAGCGGGGGAGACAGATACGCAGTATTTT.

The V call is TRBV7-2, the J call TRBJ2-3; D remains ambiguous. Per the germline V gene, CDR1 is SGHTA and CDR2 is FQGNSA. The CDR3 consists of 15 residues. V shed 3 bases and J shed 2 bases, with 12 bases lying between them. The CDR3 DNA reads TGTGCCAGCAGCTTGTTCGGTTTTCCCACAGATACGCAGTATTTT. Encoded protein: CASSLFGFPTDTQYF.

At least ten counts were recorded for this clone. This sequence joins TRBV19 and TRBJ1-2; 7 bases agree with TRBD1. The CDR3 sequence is 16 residues long. V trimming: 6 bases; J trimming: 5 bases; junction bases outside the gene matches: 15. The germline V gene encodes CDR1 LNHDA and CDR2 SQIVND (reference sequence). The CDR3 here is CASSPGRGPSRYGYTF. The CDR3 nucleotides are TGTGCCAGTAGCCCCGGTAGGGGGCCGAGTCGGTATGGCTACACCTTC. Drawing the rest from reference TRBV19 and TRBJ1-2, the complete variable domain is DGGITQSPKYLFRKEGQNVTLSCEQNLNHDAMYWYRQDPGQGLRLIYYSQIVNDFQKGDIAEGYSVSREKKESFPLTVTSAQKNPTAFYLCASSPGRGPSRYGYTFGSGTRLTVV.

The chain recombines TRBV30 with TRBJ1-5, with 10 bases matching TRBD1. The CDR3 sequence is 15 residues long. The germline V gene encodes CDR1 GTSNPN and CDR2 SVGIG (reference sequence). Unmatched junction bases numbered 1, after V lost 1 base and J lost 1 base. The CDR3 region is CAWSGQGASNQPQHF. The DNA of the CDR3 is TGTGCCTGGAGTGGACAGGGGGCCAGCAATCAGCCCCAGCATTTT. Full variable domain (remainder filled in from reference TRBV30 and TRBJ1-5): SQTIHQWPATLVQPVGSPLSLECTVEGTSNPNLYWYRQAAGRGLQLLFYSVGIGQISSEVPQNLSASRPQDRQFILSSKKLLLSDSGFYLCAWSGQGASNQPQHFGDGTRLSIL.

V is TRBV15 and J is TRBJ1-4; 8 bases match TRBD1. CDR3 length: 16 amino acids. CDR1 is LNHNV, CDR2 YYDKDF, per germline (reference sequence). V dropped 2 bases and J dropped 8; count of bases not matched to a gene: 10. The CDR3 nucleotides read TGTGCCACCAGCAGAAAGGCGTCCCGGGACAGGGAAAAACTGTTTTTT. This translates into CATSRKASRDREKLFF.

The chain employs TRBV30 and TRBJ2-5; 11 bases fit TRBD2. Germline V lookup: CDR1 GTSNPN, CDR2 SVGIG (reference sequence). The V and J ends lost 2 bases and 7 bases, in that order; junction bases with no gene match: 9. This CDR3 contains 15 residues. In nucleotides, the CDR3 is TGTGCCTGGAGTATCGTAGCGGGGGGGCCAGGGACCCAGTACTTC. Translating it yields CAWSIVAGGPGTQYF.

This chain uses TRBV10-2 with TRBJ1-5; D is possibly TRBD1 (6 bases). This CDR3 has 14 amino acids. CDR1 and CDR2 from the germline V gene are WSHSY and SAAADI. V lost 6 bases and J 6 bases, leaving 15 bases between the germline ends. The CDR3 is CASSLTGNAQPQHF. For the CDR3, the DNA is TGCGCCAGCAGCCTAACAGGGAACGCTCAGCCCCAGCATTTT.

This chain uses TRBV9 with TRBJ1-1; possible D gene TRBD1, 6 bases. In germline, CDR1 is SGDLS, CDR2 YYNGEE. V lost 3 bases, J lost 7 bases, and 10 bases lay in between. This CDR3 has 12 amino acids. The CDR3 nucleotides are TGTGCCAGCAGCGCCTCAGGGGTTGAAGCTTTCTTT. Amino acids: CASSASGVEAFF.

The chain employs TRBV2 and TRBJ1-2; tentative D call: TRBD1 (6 bases). Germline values: CDR1 SNHLY, CDR2 FYNNEI. Deletions cut 5 bases from V and 0 bases from J, with 13 bases between. This CDR3 region has 15 residues. The CDR3 here is CASSSGQLANYGYTF. CDR3 sequence (DNA): TGTGCCAGCAGTTCAGGACAGTTAGCTAACTATGGCTACACCTTC.

This rearrangement joins TRBV14 to TRBJ2-7, with D maybe TRBD2 (5 bases). There are 14 residues in the CDR3. The germline V gene has CDR1 SGHDN and CDR2 FVKESK. Trimming shortened V by 6 bases and J by 2 bases, and 14 bases separated the two germline ends. This CDR3 reads CASSWAGLPYEQYF. The CDR3 DNA follows: TGTGCCAGCAGTTGGGCCGGACTTCCCTACGAGCAGTACTTC. Full variable domain (remainder filled in from reference TRBV14 and TRBJ2-7): EAGVTQFPSHSVIEKGQTVTLRCDPISGHDNLYWYRRVMGKEIKFLLHFVKESKQDESGMPNNRFLAERTGGTYSTLKVQPAELEDSGVYFCASSWAGLPYEQYFGPGTRLTVT.

V is TRBV9 and J is TRBJ2-1, with 9 bases that match TRBD2. The CDR3 is 14 amino acids. Germline CDR1 SGDLS, CDR2 YYNGEE. The ends lost 4 bases at V and 6 bases at J; junction bases unmatched: 5. The CDR3 region is CASSPSSGVNEQFF. DNA for the CDR3: TGTGCCAGCAGCCCATCTAGCGGGGTCAATGAGCAGTTCTTC. The complete variable domain, with remaining parts taken from reference TRBV9 and TRBJ2-1, reads DSGVTQTPKHLITATGQRVTLRCSPRSGDLSVYWYQQSLDQGLQFLIQYYNGEERAKGNILERFSAQQFPDLHSELNLSSLELGDSALYFCASSPSSGVNEQFFGPGTRLTVL.

The rearrangement joins TRBV7-9 to TRBJ2-4; tentatively, D is TRBD2 (6 bases). This CDR3 is 15 amino acids long. The V end was cut by 0 bases, the J end by 7 bases, with 13 bases between. Germline V CDR1 and CDR2: SEHNR, FQNEAQ (reference sequence). CDR3 sequence reads: CASSLAQAGGNIQYF. CDR3 nucleotide sequence: TGTGCCAGCAGCTTAGCGCAGGCTGGGGGGAACATTCAGTACTTC. Based on the CDR3 plus reference TRBV7-9 and TRBJ2-4, the full variable domain is DTGVSQNPRHKITKRGQNVTFRCDPISEHNRLYWYRQTLGQGPEFLTYFQNEAQLEKSRLLSDRFSAERPKGSFSTLEIQRTEQGDSAMYLCASSLAQAGGNIQYFGAGTRLSVL.

This clone was detected once. The chain links TRBV29-1 to TRBJ2-7; D is possibly TRBD1 (6 bases). Germline V gives CDR1 SQVTM, CDR2 ANQGSEA. The V end lost 3 bases, the J end lost 2 bases, and 20 bases lay between the germline ends. CDR3 size: 16 residues. This chain's CDR3 is CSVDGSTGSQPYEQYF. CDR3 in DNA: TGCAGCGTTGACGGGTCGACAGGCTCCCAGCCCTACGAGCAGTACTTC.

This clone was detected only a few times. The chain carries TRBV10-3 and TRBJ1-1; 7 nucleotides match TRBD1. This CDR3 is built from 13 residues. Germline V CDR1 and CDR2: ENHRY, SYGVKD. J was trimmed by 0 bases and V by 7 bases; bases with no gene match: 2. In nucleotides, the CDR3 is TGTGCCATCAAGGGACAGATGAACACTGAAGCTTTCTTT. This encodes CAIKGQMNTEAFF.

The genes are TRBV9 and TRBJ2-6; 7 bases are a match to TRBD1. With V trimmed by 4 bases and J by 8 bases, 9 bases remained unmatched. This CDR3 has 15 amino acids. In germline, CDR1 is SGDLS, CDR2 YYNGEE. The CDR3 region is CASSPGQAATNVLTF. CDR3 in DNA: TGTGCCAGCAGCCCCGGACAGGCGGCGACCAACGTCCTGACTTTC.

This chain connects TRBV28 to TRBJ2-1; possible D gene TRBD2, 7 bases. V was cut by 8 bases and J by 8 bases, with 19 bases left in between. This CDR3 is 14 amino acids long. Germline values: CDR1 MDHEN, CDR2 SYDVKM. This chain's CDR3 is CASDRRGGRHEQFF. CDR3 nucleotide sequence: TGTGCCAGCGATCGAAGGGGGGGCCGGCATGAGCAGTTCTTC. Complete variable domain (other parts from reference TRBV28 and TRBJ2-1): DVKVTQSSRYLVKRTGEKVFLECVQDMDHENMFWYRQDPGLGLRLIYFSYDVKMKEKGDIPEGYSVSREKKERFSLILESASTNQTSMYLCASDRRGGRHEQFFGPGTRLTVL.